The 6 T cell receptor delta chains below all came from one sample that was sequenced in a study of gamma-delta T cells after stem cell transplantation. TCRdb re-identified clones in the RT-PCR reads via CATT. The sample has about 2,200 delta-chain clones; less than 4% are singletons. The specimen sequenced was gamma-delta T cells. These receptors originate from a human donor. It is not recorded whose cells these are; they may come from a transplant donor.

With respect to this clone: A single base separates this from a much larger clone, so it may be a read error. In the same sample, other DNA sequences code for this CDR3. V and J are TRDV2 and TRDJ1; no firm D call. Per the germline V gene, CDR1 is GEAIGNYY and CDR2 is EKD. The CDR3 is 17 residues long. V lost 0 bases, J lost 0 bases, and 16 bases lay in between. In DNA, the CDR3 is TGTGCCTGTGACACCGTAGGAAGGAGGGGTAACACCGATAAACTCATCTTT. Its protein product is CACDTVGRRGNTDKLIF.

This clone came up a few times. The chain couples TRDV2 to TRDJ1, with D perhaps TRDD3 (5 bases). Trimming shortened V by 3 bases and J by 0 bases, and 22 bases separated the two germline ends. Germline loops: CDR1 GEAIGNYY, CDR2 EKD. The CDR3 has 18 residues. CDR3 DNA sequence: TGTGCCTGTGACGGATTGTCGGGGGCACCACGGTACACCGATAAACTCATCTTT. Residues: CACDGLSGAPRYTDKLIF.

By sample share, this clone is large. The same CDR3 arises from other DNA sequences in this sample as well. J is TRDJ1 and V is TRDV2; 11 nucleotides match TRDD3. J gave up 0 bases and V 1 base, and 9 bases lay outside the gene matches. The V gene's germline CDR1 is GEAIGNYY and CDR2 EKD. The CDR3 spans 18 residues. DNA of the CDR3: TGTGCCTGTGACACGATACTGGGGGATAGAGGGTACACCGATAAACTCATCTTT. Its translation: CACDTILGDRGYTDKLIF.

This clone is medium-sized within its sample. The genes are TRDV2 and TRDJ1, with a tentative D call TRDD3 (5 bases). V was shortened by 3 bases and J by 0 bases, with 16 bases between the two germline ends. The CDR3 runs to 16 residues. The germline V gene has CDR1 GEAIGNYY and CDR2 EKD. The chain's CDR3 is CACDGVGVDYTDKLIF. For the CDR3, the DNA is TGTGCCTGTGACGGGGTTGGGGTTGATTACACCGATAAACTCATCTTT.

Points on this clone: A much bigger clone sits one base away, suggesting this may be a read error. The same CDR3 also results from other DNA sequences found in this sample. The gene calls are TRDV2 and TRDJ1, with TRDD3 as a possible D gene (6 bases). V lost 0 bases and J lost 0, with 31 bases in between. The CDR3 consists of 22 residues. Germline-derived CDR1 and CDR2 are GEAIGNYY and EKD. CDR3 sequence: CACDTVGGLGVGARSHTDKLIF. DNA of the CDR3: TGTGCCTGTGACACCGTGGGAGGCCTTGGGGTGGGGGCCCGAAGCCACACCGATAAACTCATCTTT.

This clone was counted a few times. A read error may be the cause here, since a much bigger clone is one base away. The same CDR3 arises from other DNA sequences in this sample as well. The V and J genes are TRDV2 and TRDJ3, with D unclear. Trimming shortened V by 0 bases and J by 0 bases, and 11 bases separated the two germline ends. This CDR3 spans 18 amino acids. Germline lookup yields CDR1 GEAIGNYY and CDR2 EKD. The chain's CDR3 is CACDTVDSDSWDTRQMFF. DNA for the CDR3: TGTGCCTGTGACACCGTAGATTCCGACTCCTGGGACACCCGACAGATGTTTTTC.